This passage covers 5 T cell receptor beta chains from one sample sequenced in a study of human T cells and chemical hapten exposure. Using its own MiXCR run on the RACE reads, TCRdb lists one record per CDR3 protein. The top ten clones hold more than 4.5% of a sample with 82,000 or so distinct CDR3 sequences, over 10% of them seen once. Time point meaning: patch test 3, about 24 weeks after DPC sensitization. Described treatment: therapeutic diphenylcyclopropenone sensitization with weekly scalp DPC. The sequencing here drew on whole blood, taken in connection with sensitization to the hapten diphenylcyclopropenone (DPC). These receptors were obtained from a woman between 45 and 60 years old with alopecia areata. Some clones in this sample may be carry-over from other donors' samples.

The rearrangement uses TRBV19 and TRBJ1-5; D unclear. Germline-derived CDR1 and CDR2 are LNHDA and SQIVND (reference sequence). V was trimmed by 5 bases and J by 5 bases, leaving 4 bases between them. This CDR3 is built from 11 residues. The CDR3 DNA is TGTGCCAGTAGTCCACATCAGCCCCAGCATTTT. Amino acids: CASSPHQPQHF.

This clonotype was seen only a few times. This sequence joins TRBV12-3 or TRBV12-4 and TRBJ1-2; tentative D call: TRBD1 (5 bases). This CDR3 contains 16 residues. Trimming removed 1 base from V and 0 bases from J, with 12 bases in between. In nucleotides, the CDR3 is TGTGCCAGCAGTTTAGAGGTGGGGCCAGCTAACTATGGCTACACCTTC. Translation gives CASSLEVGPANYGYTF.

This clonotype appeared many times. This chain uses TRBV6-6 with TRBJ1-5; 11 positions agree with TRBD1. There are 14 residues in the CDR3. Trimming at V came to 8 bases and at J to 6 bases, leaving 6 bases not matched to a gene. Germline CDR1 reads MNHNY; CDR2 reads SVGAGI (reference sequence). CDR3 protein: CASCWDRGGQPQHF. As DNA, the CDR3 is TGTGCCAGCTGCTGGGACAGGGGGGGTCAGCCCCAGCATTTT.

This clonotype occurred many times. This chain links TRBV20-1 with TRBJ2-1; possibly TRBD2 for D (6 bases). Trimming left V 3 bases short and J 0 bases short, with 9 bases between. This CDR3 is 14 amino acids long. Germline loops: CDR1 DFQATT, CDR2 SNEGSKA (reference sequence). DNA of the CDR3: TGCAGTGCTAGTTTAGCGGCCTCCTACAATGAGCAGTTCTTC. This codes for CSASLAASYNEQFF.

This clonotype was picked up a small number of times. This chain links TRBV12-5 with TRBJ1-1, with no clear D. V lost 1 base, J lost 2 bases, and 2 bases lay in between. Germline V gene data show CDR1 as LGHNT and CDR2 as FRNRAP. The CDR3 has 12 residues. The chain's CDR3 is CASGLENTEAFF. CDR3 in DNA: TGTGCTAGTGGTTTGGAAAACACTGAAGCTTTCTTT.